The next 5 T cell receptor beta chains were all read from a single sample in a study of T-cell reconstitution after alpha-beta-depleted transplantation in children. The TCRbeta library incorporated unique molecular identifiers. TCRdb itself ran the PCR reads through MiXCR, one entry per CDR3 protein. The data contain roughly 570,000 distinct CDR3 sequences, more than 20% of them singletons. Sequencing used PBMCs, obtained before TCRalphabeta/CD19-depleted stem cell transplant. The receptor source for this set is a boy younger than two with Wiskott-Aldrich syndrome, due to receive a stem cell transplant.

This clonotype was seen more than once but under ten times. The V and J genes are TRBV7-2 and TRBJ2-2; TRBD1 matches at 11 bases. The germline CDR1 and CDR2 sequences are SGHTA and FQGNSA. With V trimmed by 3 bases and J by 4 bases, 4 bases remained unmatched. The CDR3 covers 16 residues. This chain's CDR3 is CASSLGTGGVTGELFF. The DNA for the CDR3 is TGTGCCAGCAGCTTGGGGACAGGGGGAGTCACCGGGGAGCTGTTTTTT.

The rearrangement joins TRBV20-1 to TRBJ1-2; TRBD1 aligns across 7 bases. Germline lookup yields CDR1 DFQATT and CDR2 SNEGSKA (reference sequence). V trimming: 2 bases; J trimming: 8 bases; junction bases outside the gene matches: 23. This CDR3 contains 18 residues. CDR3 DNA: TGCAGTGCTAGAAGGGTAAAAACAGGGGCGCGGGGAAATCGAGGCTACACCTTC. It codes for CSARRVKTGARGNRGYTF.

This clonotype was observed a handful of times. The chain is built from TRBV10-2 and TRBJ2-1; 11 bases align to TRBD2. After removal of 3 bases from V and 7 bases from J, the junction contained 5 bases not matched to a gene. Germline CDR1 reads WSHSY; CDR2 reads SAAADI. The CDR3 totals 15 residues. CDR3 DNA: TGCGCCAGCAGTGAACTAGCGGGAGTGGAAAATGAGCAGTTCTTC. It is translated as CASSELAGVENEQFF.

J is TRBJ1-1 and V is TRBV19, with a possible D match to TRBD1 (5 bases). Trimming removed 5 bases at V and 0 bases at J, with 13 bases between. From germline, CDR1 is LNHDA and CDR2 SQIVND (reference sequence). This CDR3 spans 15 amino acids. CDR3 sequence reads: CASSPRTSLNTEAFF. CDR3 nucleotide sequence: TGTGCCAGTAGTCCCAGGACAAGCTTGAACACTGAAGCTTTCTTT.

This clonotype occurred a few times. The CDR3 spells CASSLRQGTEAFF. CDR3 nucleotides: TGTGCCAGCAGCTTAAGACAGGGCACTGAAGCTTTCTTT. The chain carries TRBV7-2 and TRBJ1-1; 7 nucleotides align to TRBD1. The germline V gene encodes CDR1 SGHTA and CDR2 FQGNSA. V lost 2 bases and J lost 4; bases outside the gene matches: 1. The CDR3 is 13 residues long.